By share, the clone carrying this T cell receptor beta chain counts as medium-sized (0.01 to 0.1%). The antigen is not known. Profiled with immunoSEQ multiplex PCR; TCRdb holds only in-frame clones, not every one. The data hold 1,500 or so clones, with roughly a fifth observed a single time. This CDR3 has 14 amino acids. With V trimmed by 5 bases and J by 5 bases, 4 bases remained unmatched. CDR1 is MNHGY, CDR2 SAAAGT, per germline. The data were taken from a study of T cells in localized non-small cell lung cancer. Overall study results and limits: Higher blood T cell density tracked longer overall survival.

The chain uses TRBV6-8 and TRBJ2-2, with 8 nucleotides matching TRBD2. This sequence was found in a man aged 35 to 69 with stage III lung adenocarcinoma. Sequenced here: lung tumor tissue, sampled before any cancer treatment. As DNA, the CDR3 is TGTGCCAGCAGTGACGGGGGGGTAACCGGGGAGCTGTTTTTT. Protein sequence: CASSDGGVTGELFF.